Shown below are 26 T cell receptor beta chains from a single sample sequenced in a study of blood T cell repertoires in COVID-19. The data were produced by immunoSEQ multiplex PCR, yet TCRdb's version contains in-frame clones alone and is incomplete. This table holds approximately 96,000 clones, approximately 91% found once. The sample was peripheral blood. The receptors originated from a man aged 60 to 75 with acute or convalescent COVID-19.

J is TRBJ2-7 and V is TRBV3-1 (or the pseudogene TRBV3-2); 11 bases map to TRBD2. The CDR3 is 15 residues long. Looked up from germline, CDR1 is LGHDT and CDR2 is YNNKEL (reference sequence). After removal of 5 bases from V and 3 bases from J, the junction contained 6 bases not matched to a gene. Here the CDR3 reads CASSGGLAEFYEQYF. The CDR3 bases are TGTGCCAGCAGCGGGGGACTAGCGGAATTCTACGAGCAGTACTTC.

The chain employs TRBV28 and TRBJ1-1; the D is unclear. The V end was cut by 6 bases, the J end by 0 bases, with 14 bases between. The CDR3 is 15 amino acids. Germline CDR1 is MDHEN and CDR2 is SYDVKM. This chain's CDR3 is CASSTEGAMNTEAFF. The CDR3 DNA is TGTGCCAGCAGCACCGAGGGAGCCATGAACACTGAAGCTTTCTTT.

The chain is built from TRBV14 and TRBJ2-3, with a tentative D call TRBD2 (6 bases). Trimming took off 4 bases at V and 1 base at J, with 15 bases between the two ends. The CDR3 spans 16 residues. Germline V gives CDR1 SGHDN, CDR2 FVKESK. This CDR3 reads CASSPRDSRRTDTQYF. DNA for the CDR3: TGTGCCAGCAGCCCTAGGGACTCCCGGCGCACAGATACGCAGTATTTT.

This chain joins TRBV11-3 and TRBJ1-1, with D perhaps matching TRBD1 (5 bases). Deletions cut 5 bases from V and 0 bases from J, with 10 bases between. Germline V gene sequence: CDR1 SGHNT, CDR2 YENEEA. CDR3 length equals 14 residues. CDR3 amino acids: CASSRDRLNTEAFF. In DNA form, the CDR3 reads TGTGCCAGCAGCCGTGACAGACTGAACACTGAAGCTTTCTTT.

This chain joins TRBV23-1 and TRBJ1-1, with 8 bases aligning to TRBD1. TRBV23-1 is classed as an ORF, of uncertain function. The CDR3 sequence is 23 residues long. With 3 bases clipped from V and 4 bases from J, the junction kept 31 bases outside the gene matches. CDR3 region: CASSHPRGSGGLGGSVWSTEAFF. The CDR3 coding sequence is TGCGCCAGCAGTCACCCCCGGGGCTCAGGGGGCTTAGGGGGCTCGGTATGGAGCACTGAAGCTTTCTTT.

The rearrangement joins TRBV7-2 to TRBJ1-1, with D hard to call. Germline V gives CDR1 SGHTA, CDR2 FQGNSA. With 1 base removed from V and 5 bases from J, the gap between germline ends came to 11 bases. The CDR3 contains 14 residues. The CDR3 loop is CASSLVSEGTEAFF. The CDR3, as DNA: TGTGCCAGCAGCTTAGTGTCAGAGGGTACTGAAGCTTTCTTT.

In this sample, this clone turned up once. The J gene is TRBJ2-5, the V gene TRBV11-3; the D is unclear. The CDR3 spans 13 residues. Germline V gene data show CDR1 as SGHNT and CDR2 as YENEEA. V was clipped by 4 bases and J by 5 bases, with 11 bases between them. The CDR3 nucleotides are TGTGCCAGCAGCTCCGAGACCGGGGAGACCCAGTACTTC. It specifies CASSSETGETQYF.

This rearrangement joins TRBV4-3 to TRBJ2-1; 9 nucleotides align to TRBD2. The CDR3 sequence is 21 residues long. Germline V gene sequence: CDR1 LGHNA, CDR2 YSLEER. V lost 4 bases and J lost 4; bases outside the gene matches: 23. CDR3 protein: CASSPLGGASGKLGAYNEQFF. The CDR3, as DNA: TGCGCCAGCAGCCCCCTCGGCGGGGCTAGCGGGAAACTTGGAGCATACAATGAGCAGTTCTTC.

CDR3: CASSLEAGGPYEQYF. The CDR3 bases are TGTGCCAGCAGCCTGGAAGCGGGAGGACCCTACGAGCAGTACTTC. This rearrangement joins TRBV9 to TRBJ2-7; 9 nucleotides match TRBD2. CDR1 SGDLS and CDR2 YYNGEE come from the germline V gene. The CDR3 extends over 15 amino acids. V shed 4 bases and J 2 bases; nucleotides not matched to a gene: 7.

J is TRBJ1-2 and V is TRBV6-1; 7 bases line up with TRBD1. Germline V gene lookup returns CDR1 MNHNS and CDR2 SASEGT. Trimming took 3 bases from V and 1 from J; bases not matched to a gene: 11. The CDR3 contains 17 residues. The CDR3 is CASSDRGGTVLNYGYTF. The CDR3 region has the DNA TGTGCCAGCAGTGATCGTGGCGGGACAGTTCTTAACTATGGCTACACCTTC.

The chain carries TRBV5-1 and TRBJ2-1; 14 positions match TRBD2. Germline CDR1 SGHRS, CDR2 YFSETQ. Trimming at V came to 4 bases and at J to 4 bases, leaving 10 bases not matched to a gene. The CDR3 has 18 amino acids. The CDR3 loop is CASSPDPGLAGEYNEQFF. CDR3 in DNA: TGCGCCAGCAGCCCAGATCCGGGACTAGCGGGAGAGTACAATGAGCAGTTCTTC.

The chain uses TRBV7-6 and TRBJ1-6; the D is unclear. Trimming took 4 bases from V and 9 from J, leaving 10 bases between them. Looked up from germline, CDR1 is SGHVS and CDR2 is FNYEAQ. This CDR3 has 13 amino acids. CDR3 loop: CASSWAGGSPLHF. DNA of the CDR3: TGTGCCAGCAGCTGGGCAGGAGGTTCACCCCTCCACTTT.

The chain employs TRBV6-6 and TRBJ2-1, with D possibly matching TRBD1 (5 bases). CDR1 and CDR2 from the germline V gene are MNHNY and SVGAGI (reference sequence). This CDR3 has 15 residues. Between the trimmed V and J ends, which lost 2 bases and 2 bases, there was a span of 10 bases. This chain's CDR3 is CASSYGAGPYNEQFF. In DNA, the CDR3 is TGTGCCAGCAGTTACGGAGCAGGGCCCTACAATGAGCAGTTCTTC.

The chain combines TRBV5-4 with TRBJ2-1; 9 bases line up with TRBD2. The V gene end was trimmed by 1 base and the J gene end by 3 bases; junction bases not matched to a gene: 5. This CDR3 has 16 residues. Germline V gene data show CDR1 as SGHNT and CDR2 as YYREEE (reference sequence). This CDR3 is CASSLPPSGDYNEQFF. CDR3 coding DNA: TGTGCCAGCAGCTTGCCCCCTAGCGGGGACTACAATGAGCAGTTCTTC.

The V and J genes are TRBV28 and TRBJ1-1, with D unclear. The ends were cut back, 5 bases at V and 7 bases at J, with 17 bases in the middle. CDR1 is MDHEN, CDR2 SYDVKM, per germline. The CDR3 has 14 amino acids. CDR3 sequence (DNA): TGTGCCAGCAGTATCCTTAATACGTGGAGTGAAGCTTTCTTT. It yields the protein CASSILNTWSEAFF.

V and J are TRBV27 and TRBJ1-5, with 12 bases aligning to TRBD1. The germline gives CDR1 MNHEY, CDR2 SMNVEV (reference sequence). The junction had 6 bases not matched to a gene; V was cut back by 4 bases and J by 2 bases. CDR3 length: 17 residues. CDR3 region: CASSSGTGGWGNQPQHF. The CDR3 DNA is TGTGCCAGCAGTTCCGGGACAGGGGGCTGGGGCAATCAGCCCCAGCATTTT.

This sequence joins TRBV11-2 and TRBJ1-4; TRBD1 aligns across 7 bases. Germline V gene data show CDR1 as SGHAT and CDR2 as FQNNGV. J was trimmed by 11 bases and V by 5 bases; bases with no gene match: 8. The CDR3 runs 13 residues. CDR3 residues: CASSLGQAVKLFF. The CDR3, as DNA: TGTGCCAGCAGCCTAGGACAGGCCGTGAAACTGTTTTTT.

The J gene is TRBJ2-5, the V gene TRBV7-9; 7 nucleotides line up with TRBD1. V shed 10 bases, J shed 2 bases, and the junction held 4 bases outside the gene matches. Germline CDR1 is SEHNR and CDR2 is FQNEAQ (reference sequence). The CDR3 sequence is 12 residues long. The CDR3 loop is CATATGQETQYF. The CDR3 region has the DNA TGTGCCACTGCGACAGGGCAAGAGACCCAGTACTTC.

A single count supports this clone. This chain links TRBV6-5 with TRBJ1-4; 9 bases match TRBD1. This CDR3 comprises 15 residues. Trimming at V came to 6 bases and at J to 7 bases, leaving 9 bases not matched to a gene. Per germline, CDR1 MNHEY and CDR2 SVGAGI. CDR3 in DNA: TGTGCCAGCAGGGGAACCGGGACAGGGCTTGAAAAACTGTTTTTT. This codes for CASRGTGTGLEKLFF.

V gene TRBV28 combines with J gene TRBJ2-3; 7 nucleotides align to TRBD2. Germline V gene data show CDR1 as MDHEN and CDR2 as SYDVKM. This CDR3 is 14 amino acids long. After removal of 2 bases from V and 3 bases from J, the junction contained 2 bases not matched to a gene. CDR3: CASSLGGGTDTQYF. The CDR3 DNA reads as TGTGCCAGCAGTTTAGGGGGGGGGACAGATACGCAGTATTTT. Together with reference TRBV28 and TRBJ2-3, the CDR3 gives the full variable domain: DVKVTQSSRYLVKRTGEKVFLECVQDMDHENMFWYRQDPGLGLRLIYFSYDVKMKEKGDIPEGYSVSREKKERFSLILESASTNQTSMYLCASSLGGGTDTQYFGPGTRLTVL.

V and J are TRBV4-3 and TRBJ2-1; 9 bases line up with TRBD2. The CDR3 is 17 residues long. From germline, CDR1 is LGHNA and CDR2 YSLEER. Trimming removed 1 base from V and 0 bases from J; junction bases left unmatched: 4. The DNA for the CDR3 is TGCGCCAGCAGCCAAGCTAGCGGGATAAGCTCCTACAATGAGCAGTTCTTC. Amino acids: CASSQASGISSYNEQFF.

The CDR3 here is CASLLGQGLDEQYF. Here the CDR3 DNA reads TGTGCCAGCCTCCTGGGGCAGGGGCTCGACGAGCAGTACTTC. The gene calls are TRBV6-5 and TRBJ2-7, with D possibly matching TRBD1 (6 bases). This CDR3 region has 14 residues. Trimming stripped 8 bases from V and 5 bases from J, with 19 bases between. CDR1 is MNHEY and CDR2 is SVGAGI in the germline V gene.

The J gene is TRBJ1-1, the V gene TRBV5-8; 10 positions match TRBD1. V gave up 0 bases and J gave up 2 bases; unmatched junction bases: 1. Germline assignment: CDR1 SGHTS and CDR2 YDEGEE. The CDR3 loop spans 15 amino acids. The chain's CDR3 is CASSLGTGGNTEAFF. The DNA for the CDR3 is TGTGCCAGCAGCTTGGGGACAGGGGGAAACACTGAAGCTTTCTTT. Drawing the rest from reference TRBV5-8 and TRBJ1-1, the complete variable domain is EAGVTQSPTHLIKTRGQQATLRCSPISGHTSVYWYQQALGLGLQFLLWYDEGEERNRGNFPPRFSGRQFPNYSSELNVNALELEDSALYLCASSLGTGGNTEAFFGQGTRLTVV.

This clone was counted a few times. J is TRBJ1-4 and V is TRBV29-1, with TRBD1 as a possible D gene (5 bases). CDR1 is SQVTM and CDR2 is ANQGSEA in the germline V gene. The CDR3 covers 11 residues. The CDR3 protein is CSGGEDEKLFF. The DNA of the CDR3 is TGCAGTGGGGGGGAGGATGAAAAACTGTTTTTT.

The DNA of the CDR3 is TGTGCCAGTAGTATCCCGGGATTCAGCTCCTATAATTCACCCCTCCACTTT. Its translation is CASSIPGFSSYNSPLHF. The chain recombines TRBV19 with TRBJ1-6; D unresolved. The CDR3 totals 17 residues. Per the germline V gene, CDR1 is LNHDA and CDR2 is SQIVND (reference sequence). V lost 3 bases and J lost 0, with 12 bases in between.

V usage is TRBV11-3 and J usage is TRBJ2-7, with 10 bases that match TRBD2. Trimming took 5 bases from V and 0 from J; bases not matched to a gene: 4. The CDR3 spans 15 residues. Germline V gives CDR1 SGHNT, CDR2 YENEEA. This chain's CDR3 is CASSVGLAASYEQYF. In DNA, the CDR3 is TGTGCCAGCAGCGTTGGACTAGCGGCCTCCTACGAGCAGTACTTC.